A single sample gave rise to the 22 T cell receptor beta chains below, sequenced in a study of blood T cell repertoires in COVID-19. Here immunoSEQ multiplex PCR was the method, and the copy in TCRdb shows in-frame clones only, minus some. This table holds around 170,000 clones, around 80% found once. The sample was peripheral blood. The receptors here all came from a man between 65 and 80 years old with active or convalescent COVID-19.

V gene TRBV19 combines with J gene TRBJ1-4, with unresolved D. Deletions cut 5 bases from V and 4 bases from J, with 14 bases between. The CDR3 is 15 amino acids. Germline-derived CDR1 and CDR2 are LNHDA and SQIVND (reference sequence). The CDR3 DNA reads TGTGCCAGTAGTTCCTTGGGGAGTGGTAATGAAAAACTGTTTTTT. Translating it yields CASSSLGSGNEKLFF.

V gene TRBV3-1 (or the pseudogene TRBV3-2) combines with J gene TRBJ2-7, with D unclear. V was cut by 0 bases and J by 2 bases, with 8 bases left in between. The CDR3 consists of 14 residues. Germline values: CDR1 LGHDT, CDR2 YNNKEL (reference sequence). The CDR3 DNA follows: TGTGCCAGCAGCCAAGATGTTGGCACCTACGAGCAGTACTTC. Protein sequence: CASSQDVGTYEQYF.

The rearrangement uses TRBV12-5 and TRBJ1-5, with 7 bases fitting TRBD1. This CDR3 has 14 residues. Germline loops: CDR1 LGHNT, CDR2 FRNRAP. The ends lost 6 bases at V and 4 bases at J; junction bases unmatched: 6. The DNA for the CDR3 is TGTGCTAGTGGCAACACAGGGGAAAATCAGCCCCAGCATTTT. This gives the protein CASGNTGENQPQHF. The whole variable domain, filled in from reference TRBV12-5 and TRBJ1-5, reads DARVTQTPRHKVTEMGQEVTMRCQPILGHNTVFWYRQTMMQGLELLAYFRNRAPLDDSGMPKDRFSAEMPDATLATLKIQPSEPRDSAVYFCASGNTGENQPQHFGDGTRLSIL.

The chain joins TRBV3-1 (or the pseudogene TRBV3-2) to TRBJ2-5; possibly TRBD1 for D (6 bases). Trimming cost V 6 bases and J 4 bases, with 18 bases left between them. The CDR3 consists of 15 residues. In germline, CDR1 is LGHDT, CDR2 YNNKEL (reference sequence). CDR3 sequence: CASSPTGYGGETQYF. CDR3 sequence (DNA): TGTGCCAGCAGTCCCACAGGGTATGGTGGAGAGACCCAGTACTTC.

This chain uses TRBV29-1 with TRBJ1-3, with TRBD1 identical over 8 bases. The germline CDR1 and CDR2 sequences are SQVTM and ANQGSEA. The length of the CDR3 is 14 residues. V was pared by 5 bases and J by 3 bases, with 6 bases of the junction left unmatched. Here the CDR3 DNA reads TGCAGCGTTTGGGACAGGTCGGGTGGAAACACCATATATTTT. Translation gives CSVWDRSGGNTIYF.

The chain couples TRBV19 to TRBJ2-3; 14 bases match TRBD2. Per germline, CDR1 LNHDA and CDR2 SQIVND (reference sequence). V gave up 3 bases and J gave up 6 bases; unmatched junction bases: 5. This CDR3 region has 16 residues. The CDR3 nucleotides read TGTGCCAGTAGTATGGGGGGACTAGCGGGAGATGATACGCAGTATTTT. It specifies CASSMGGLAGDDTQYF.

V and J are TRBV11-2 and TRBJ1-2, with D perhaps matching TRBD1 (5 bases). Trimming took off 5 bases at V and 0 bases at J, with 19 bases between the two ends. The CDR3 consists of 17 residues. CDR1 and CDR2 from the germline V gene are SGHAT and FQNNGV. CDR3 residues: CASSPLQAGRPNYGYTF. The CDR3 DNA reads as TGTGCCAGCAGCCCCCTTCAGGCAGGGCGCCCTAACTATGGCTACACCTTC.

This chain links TRBV27 with TRBJ1-6; D not certain. Germline V gives CDR1 MNHEY, CDR2 SMNVEV (reference sequence). This CDR3 has 18 residues. V was shortened by 0 bases and J by 0 bases, with 12 bases between the two germline ends. The CDR3 spells CASSLSSGVSSYNSPLHF. CDR3 nucleotide sequence: TGTGCCAGCAGTTTATCGTCAGGCGTCAGCTCCTATAATTCACCCCTCCACTTT.

The chain has TRBV19 and TRBJ2-4, with TRBD1 identical over 7 bases. Germline V CDR1 and CDR2: LNHDA, SQIVND (reference sequence). The CDR3 consists of 13 residues. The ends lost 3 bases at V and 5 bases at J; junction bases unmatched: 1. CDR3 residues: CASSIQGENIQYF. CDR3 nucleotides: TGTGCCAGTAGTATTCAGGGGGAAAACATTCAGTACTTC.

This chain links TRBV6-6 with TRBJ1-4; D may be TRBD1 (5 bases). Germline V lookup: CDR1 MNHNY, CDR2 SVGAGI (reference sequence). With 2 bases removed from V and 8 bases from J, the gap between germline ends came to 15 bases. The CDR3 is 15 amino acids. CDR3 nucleotides: TGTGCCAGCAGTTACGAGGAGGGGTTTAGGGAAAAACTGTTTTTT. Protein: CASSYEEGFREKLFF.

Here the CDR3 reads CASSIKPLGTSGGKKKETQYF. In DNA, the CDR3 is TGTGCCAGTAGTATAAAGCCCTTGGGGACTAGCGGGGGGAAAAAGAAGGAGACCCAGTACTTC. The chain couples TRBV19 to TRBJ2-5; TRBD2 aligns across 15 bases. J was trimmed by 5 bases and V by 2 bases; bases with no gene match: 18. Germline assignment: CDR1 LNHDA and CDR2 SQIVND (reference sequence). The CDR3 loop spans 21 amino acids.

The chain joins TRBV7-2 to TRBJ2-5, with D perhaps matching TRBD2 (6 bases). V was pared by 6 bases and J by 2 bases, with 13 bases between. Per germline, CDR1 SGHTA and CDR2 FQGNSA. CDR3 length: 14 residues. The chain's CDR3 is CASSFSGGQETQYF. The CDR3 DNA follows: TGTGCCAGCAGTTTTTCCGGGGGACAAGAGACCCAGTACTTC.

J is TRBJ2-1 and V is TRBV5-1; weak D call: TRBD2 (6 bases). With 6 bases removed from V and 6 bases from J, the gap between germline ends came to 19 bases. CDR3 length: 15 residues. Germline values: CDR1 SGHRS, CDR2 YFSETQ. CDR3 residues: CASKPSGGGGNEQFF. The CDR3 coding sequence is TGCGCCAGCAAACCCTCCGGTGGGGGAGGCAATGAGCAGTTCTTC.

The genes are TRBV20-1 and TRBJ2-2; TRBD2 is a possible D gene (6 bases). The V end was cut by 3 bases, the J end by 4 bases, with 18 bases between. Germline V lookup: CDR1 DFQATT, CDR2 SNEGSKA (reference sequence). This CDR3 region has 16 residues. The CDR3 region is CSASNPRLALTGELFF. The CDR3, as DNA: TGCAGTGCTAGTAATCCCAGGCTAGCGCTCACCGGGGAGCTGTTTTTT.

This chain uses TRBV5-8 with TRBJ2-5; 7 bases agree with TRBD2. Germline CDR1 reads SGHTS; CDR2 reads YDEGEE. Germline trimming cut 1 base from V and 5 bases from J; bases unmatched to any gene: 8. This CDR3 is built from 15 residues. CDR3 DNA sequence: TGTGCCAGCAGCTTGAACGGACTAGGCGGGGAGACCCAGTACTTC. Translation gives CASSLNGLGGETQYF.

Written as DNA, the CDR3 is TGTGCCAGCAGTCCCCACAGGGACCCCGGGGCCAACGTCCTGACTTTC. This translates into CASSPHRDPGANVLTF. V and J are TRBV6-2 or TRBV6-3 and TRBJ2-6; TRBD1 might be the D (6 bases). The length of the CDR3 is 16 residues. The germline V and J ends were trimmed by 5 bases and 4 bases, with 15 bases remaining between them. Germline V lookup: CDR1 MNHEY, CDR2 SVGEGT.

This chain uses TRBV18 with TRBJ2-3, with D hard to call. V lost 3 bases to trimming and J lost 0 bases, with 7 bases between them. Per germline, CDR1 KGHSH and CDR2 LQKENI. CDR3 length: 14 residues. The CDR3 here is CASSPQTSTDTQYF. In DNA form, the CDR3 reads TGTGCCAGCTCACCTCAGACTAGCACAGATACGCAGTATTTT.

The chain is built from TRBV9 and TRBJ1-2; the match to TRBD1 covers 7 bases. V lost 0 bases to trimming and J lost 4 bases; unmatched junction nucleotides: 6. CDR1 SGDLS and CDR2 YYNGEE come from the germline V gene. The CDR3 runs 15 residues. The CDR3 nucleotides read TGTGCCAGCAGCGTAGCTGACAGGGACAGCTATGGCTACACCTTC. Protein product: CASSVADRDSYGYTF. Variable domain in full (rest from reference TRBV9 and TRBJ1-2): DSGVTQTPKHLITATGQRVTLRCSPRSGDLSVYWYQQSLDQGLQFLIQYYNGEERAKGNILERFSAQQFPDLHSELNLSSLELGDSALYFCASSVADRDSYGYTFGSGTRLTVV.

For this clone: One base separates it from a far larger clone, so it is likely a read error. The rearrangement uses TRBV5-6 and TRBJ1-2; 7 positions agree with TRBD1. Germline trimming cut 2 bases from V and 3 bases from J; bases unmatched to any gene: 1. Germline V gene data show CDR1 as SGHDT and CDR2 as YYEEEE. This CDR3 region has 13 residues. The CDR3 DNA sequence: TGTGCCAGCAGCTTTCAGGGGGACTATGGCTACACCTTC. The encoded protein is CASSFQGDYGYTF.

The chain has TRBV29-1 and TRBJ1-2; D is undetermined. CDR1 is SQVTM and CDR2 is ANQGSEA in the germline V gene. CDR3 length equals 13 residues. V lost 1 base to trimming and J lost 5 bases, with 11 bases between them. The CDR3, as DNA: TGCAGCGTTGAAGGAGGGTCCGGGTATGGCTACACCTTC. Its protein product is CSVEGGSGYGYTF.

This clone was seen more than once but under ten times. The rearrangement links TRBV19 to TRBJ1-5, with D unresolved. Trimming pared 6 bases from V and 6 bases from J, leaving 12 bases between. The CDR3 totals 13 residues. The germline V gene encodes CDR1 LNHDA and CDR2 SQIVND (reference sequence). The CDR3 sequence is CASSGGVSQPQHF. CDR3 in DNA: TGTGCCAGTAGCGGCGGGGTTAGTCAGCCCCAGCATTTT.

The chain is built from TRBV18 and TRBJ1-2, with 7 bases matching TRBD1. Germline CDR1 KGHSH, CDR2 LQKENI. CDR3 length: 14 residues. After removal of 6 bases from V and 8 bases from J, the junction contained 12 bases not matched to a gene. The CDR3: CASSTRQGVEGYTF. The CDR3 DNA is TGTGCCAGCTCCACCCGGCAGGGGGTTGAAGGCTACACCTTC.